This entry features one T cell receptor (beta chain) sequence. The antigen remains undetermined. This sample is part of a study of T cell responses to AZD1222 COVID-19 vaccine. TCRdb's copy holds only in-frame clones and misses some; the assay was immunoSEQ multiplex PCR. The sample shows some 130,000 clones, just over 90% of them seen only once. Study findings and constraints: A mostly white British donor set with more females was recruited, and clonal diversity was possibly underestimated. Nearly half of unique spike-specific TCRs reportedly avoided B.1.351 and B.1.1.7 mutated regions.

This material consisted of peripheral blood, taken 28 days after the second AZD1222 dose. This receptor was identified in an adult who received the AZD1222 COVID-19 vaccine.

CDR3 in amino acids: CASIKMGDRGAYGYTF. DNA of the CDR3: TGTGCCAGCATCAAAATGGGGGACAGGGGAGCTTATGGCTACACCTTC. The V and J genes are TRBV5-6 and TRBJ1-2, with TRBD1 identical over 10 bases. CDR3 length: 16 amino acids. V shed 6 bases, J shed 5 bases, and the junction held 13 bases outside the gene matches. Germline CDR1 reads SGHDT; CDR2 reads YYEEEE.